The sequence of this TCR beta chain was determined in a study of Graves' ophthalmopathy and Graves' hyperthyroidism. The CDR3 runs 13 residues. Germline V gene sequence: CDR1 DFQATT, CDR2 SNEGSKA (reference sequence). Worth noting for this clonotype: Its antigen is as yet unknown. Germline and junction disagree at one end, which may indicate a read error.

Amplification targeted the TCR beta CDR3 regions, with RNA transcripts as the source material. Second-round multiplex PCR followed a first-round RT-PCR using HTBI primers. TCRdb re-called the multiplex PCR reads through MiXCR, storing one row per CDR3 protein. The table records 1 million to 1.3 million distinct CDR3 sequences, about two fifths of them present only once. The evidence that diagnosis relied on was clinical symptoms, serum thyroxine, TRAb, thyroid ultrasound and orbital computed tomography. Overall study findings and caveats: Blood also harbored most expanded thyroid clonotypes above 0.001 frequency.

Sequencing input: peripheral blood or thyroid tissue (not recorded which). The V call is TRBV20-1, the J call TRBJ1-1; D gene ambiguous. The sequence came from an adult man with Graves' hyperthyroidism. The CDR3 DNA is TGCAGTGCTGCGGGCCACGCAACTTATGAAACTTTCTTT. Protein sequence: CSAAGHATYETFF.